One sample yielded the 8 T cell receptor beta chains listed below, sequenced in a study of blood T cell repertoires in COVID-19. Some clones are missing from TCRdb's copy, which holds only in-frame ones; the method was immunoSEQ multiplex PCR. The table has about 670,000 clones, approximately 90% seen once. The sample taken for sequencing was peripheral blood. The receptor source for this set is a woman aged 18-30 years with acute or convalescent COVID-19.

CDR3 sequence reads: CAWSGQKNQPQHF. CDR3 nucleotides: TGTGCCTGGAGTGGACAGAAAAATCAGCCCCAGCATTTT. The rearrangement uses TRBV30 and TRBJ1-5; TRBD1 is a possible D gene (5 bases). This CDR3 has 13 residues. The V gene's germline CDR1 is GTSNPN and CDR2 SVGIG (reference sequence). Trimming took off 1 base at V and 4 bases at J, with 8 bases between the two ends. The whole variable domain, remainder taken from reference TRBV30 and TRBJ1-5, is SQTIHQWPATLVQPVGSPLSLECTVEGTSNPNLYWYRQAAGRGLQLLFYSVGIGQISSEVPQNLSASRPQDRQFILSSKKLLLSDSGFYLCAWSGQKNQPQHFGDGTRLSIL.

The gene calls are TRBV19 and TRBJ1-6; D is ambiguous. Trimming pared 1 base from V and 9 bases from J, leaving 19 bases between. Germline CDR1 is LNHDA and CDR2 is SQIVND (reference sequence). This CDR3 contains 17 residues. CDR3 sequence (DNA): TGTGCCAGTAGTATAGTGGGTGAGGGCCCCATGATTTCACCCCTCCACTTT. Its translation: CASSIVGEGPMISPLHF.

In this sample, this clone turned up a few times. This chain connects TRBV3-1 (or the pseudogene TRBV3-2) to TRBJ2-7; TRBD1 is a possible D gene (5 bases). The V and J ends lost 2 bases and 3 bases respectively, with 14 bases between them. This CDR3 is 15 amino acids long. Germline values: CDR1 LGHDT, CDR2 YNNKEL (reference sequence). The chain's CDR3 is CASSQRGRGIYEQYF. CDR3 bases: TGTGCCAGCAGCCAAAGGGGTAGAGGAATCTACGAGCAGTACTTC.

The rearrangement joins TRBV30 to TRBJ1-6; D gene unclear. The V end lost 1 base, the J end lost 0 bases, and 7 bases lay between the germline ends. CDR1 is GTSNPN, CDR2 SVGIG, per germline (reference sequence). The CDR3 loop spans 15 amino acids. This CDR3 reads CAWSGGSSYNSPLHF. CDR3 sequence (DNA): TGTGCCTGGAGTGGAGGGAGCTCCTATAATTCACCCCTCCACTTT.

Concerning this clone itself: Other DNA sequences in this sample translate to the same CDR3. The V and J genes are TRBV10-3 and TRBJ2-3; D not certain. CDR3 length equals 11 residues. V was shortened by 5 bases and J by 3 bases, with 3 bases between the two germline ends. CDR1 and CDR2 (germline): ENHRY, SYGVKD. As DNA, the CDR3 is TGTGCCATCAGTTCAACAGATACGCAGTATTTT. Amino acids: CAISSTDTQYF.

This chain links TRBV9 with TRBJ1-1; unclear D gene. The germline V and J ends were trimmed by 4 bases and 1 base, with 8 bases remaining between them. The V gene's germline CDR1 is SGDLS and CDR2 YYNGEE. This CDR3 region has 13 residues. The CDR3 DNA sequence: TGTGCCAGCAGCAGCTCTACGAACACTGAAGCTTTCTTT. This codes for CASSSSTNTEAFF. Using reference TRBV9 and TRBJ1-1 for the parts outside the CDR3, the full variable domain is DSGVTQTPKHLITATGQRVTLRCSPRSGDLSVYWYQQSLDQGLQFLIQYYNGEERAKGNILERFSAQQFPDLHSELNLSSLELGDSALYFCASSSSTNTEAFFGQGTRLTVV.

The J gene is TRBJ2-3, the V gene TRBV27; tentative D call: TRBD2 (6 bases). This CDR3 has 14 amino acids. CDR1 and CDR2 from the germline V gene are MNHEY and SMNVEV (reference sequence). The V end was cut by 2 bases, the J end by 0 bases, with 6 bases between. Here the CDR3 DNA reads TGTGCCAGCAGTTTACTAGCGAGCACAGATACGCAGTATTTT. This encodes CASSLLASTDTQYF.

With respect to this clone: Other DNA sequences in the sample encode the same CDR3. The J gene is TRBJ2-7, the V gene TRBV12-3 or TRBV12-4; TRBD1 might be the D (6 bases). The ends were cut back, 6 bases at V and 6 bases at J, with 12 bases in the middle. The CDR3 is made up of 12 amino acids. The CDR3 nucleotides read TGTGCCAGCAGCGGAACAGGGTCCGAGCAGTACTTC. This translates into CASSGTGSEQYF.